The rows below give T cell receptor beta chains drawn from one sample of a study of cytomegalovirus exposure and HLA in healthy donors. Generated by immunoSEQ multiplex PCR, the TCRdb table keeps only in-frame clones and is missing some. The sample holds under 150,000 clones; 70% to 75% are singletons and the top ten take roughly 14%. The sequencing input was PBMCs. The origin of the receptors is a human donor in good health. Both conserved end residues are part of each CDR3. A D gene is named only where the DNA matches it firmly. Expanded clones are given a class, and other clones once, few, many or no size at all.

j_call d_call v_call clone_size cdr3_aa cdr3_nt
TRBJ2-1 . TRBV4-2 . CASSQGRPGSYNEQFF TGTGCCAGCAGCCAAGGTCGGCCGGGCTCCTACAATGAGCAGTTCTTC
TRBJ2-4 TRBD1 TRBV4-3 few CASSKVRDRAAKNIQYF TGCGCCAGCAGCAAAGTCCGGGACAGGGCGGCCAAAAACATTCAGTACTTC
TRBJ1-1 TRBD1 TRBV2 . CASSWGTGRAFF TGTGCCAGCAGCTGGGGGACAGGGAGAGCTTTCTTT
TRBJ1-4 . TRBV4-1 few CASSQDRQVINEKLFF TGCGCCAGCAGCCAAGATAGACAGGTTATTAATGAAAAACTGTTTTTT
TRBJ2-5 TRBD2 TRBV29-1 few CSGVRGRGGQETQYF TGCAGCGGGGTCAGAGGGCGGGGGGGGCAGGAGACCCAGTACTTC
TRBJ1-1 . TRBV5-6 . CASSLAGSNTEAFF TGTGCCAGCAGCTTGGCAGGGTCTAACACTGAAGCTTTCTTT
TRBJ2-3 . TRBV12-5 . CASGSYPPSADTQYF TGTGCTAGTGGTTCGTACCCACCTAGCGCAGATACGCAGTATTTT
TRBJ2-7 . TRBV12-2 . CASRSLLYPLIYEQYF TGTGCAAGTCGCTCCCTCCTGTACCCCCTAATCTACGAGCAGTACTTC
TRBJ2-5 TRBD2 TRBV14 . CASSQGSGSGLKETQYF TGTGCCAGCAGCCAGGGTAGCGGGAGCGGACTGAAAGAGACCCAGTACTTC
TRBJ2-7 . TRBV2 . CASSEARVWAYEQYF TGTGCCAGCAGTGAAGCGCGTGTCTGGGCCTACGAGCAGTACTTC
TRBJ2-1 TRBD1 TRBV6-5 . CASRDRGVYEQFF TGTGCCAGCAGGGACAGGGGGGTTTATGAGCAGTTCTTC
TRBJ2-5 TRBD1 TRBV10-3 few CAISERGPEETQYF TGTGCCATCAGTGAGAGGGGGCCTGAGGAGACCCAGTACTTC
TRBJ2-1 TRBD2 TRBV19 . CASSIPHPTSGRANEQFF TGTGCCAGTAGTATTCCTCATCCGACTAGCGGGAGGGCCAATGAGCAGTTCTTC
TRBJ2-3 . TRBV9 . CASSARRGGGSGTQYF TGTGCCAGCAGCGCGCGGAGGGGGGGAGGATCGGGTACGCAGTATTTT
TRBJ1-5 . TRBV9 . CASSPGGGGFGQPQHF TGTGCCAGCAGCCCCGGGGGAGGGGGGTTCGGTCAGCCCCAGCATTTT
TRBJ2-5 TRBD2 TRBV9 . CASSLGLAGGQETQYF TGTGCCAGCAGCCTGGGACTAGCGGGGGGGCAGGAGACCCAGTACTTC
TRBJ1-5 TRBD1 TRBV28 . CASSLRTGALSNQPQHF TGTGCCAGCAGTTTGAGGACAGGGGCCCTTAGCAATCAGCCCCAGCATTTT
TRBJ1-2 . TRBV6-5 . CASSTFGREGGGYTF TGTGCCAGCAGTACCTTCGGGAGGGAGGGGGGTGGCTACACCTTC
TRBJ1-2 TRBD1 TRBV2 . CASSVRGRYGYTF TGTGCCAGCAGTGTAAGGGGGCGCTATGGCTACACCTTC
TRBJ2-1 . TRBV7-9 . CASSPRDNEQFF TGTGCCAGCAGCCCCCGGGACAATGAGCAGTTCTTC
TRBJ2-7 . TRBV10-3 . CAISESGGLEQYF TGTGCCATCAGTGAGTCTGGAGGGCTCGAGCAGTACTTC
TRBJ1-3 . TRBV28 . CASRQGTGNTIYF TGTGCCAGCCGTCAGGGGACTGGAAACACCATATATTTT
TRBJ1-4 . TRBV5-1 . CASSSPEEKLFF TGCGCCAGCAGCTCACCAGAAGAAAAACTGTTTTTT
TRBJ1-1 . TRBV7-2 . CASSLAVQTNTEAFF TGTGCCAGCAGCTTAGCGGTACAGACGAACACTGAAGCTTTCTTT
TRBJ2-1 . TRBV7-8 . CASSPQSSYNEQFF TGTGCCAGCAGCCCACAGAGCTCCTACAATGAGCAGTTCTTC
TRBJ2-3 TRBD2 TRBV11-3 once CASSVGTSGETDTQYF TGTGCCAGCAGCGTCGGGACTAGCGGGGAGACAGATACGCAGTATTTT
TRBJ1-3 . TRBV6-4 . CASSDDSTPRSGNTIYF TGTGCCAGCAGTGACGACTCGACCCCTCGGAGCGGAAACACCATATATTTT
TRBJ2-7 TRBD1 TRBV6-6 . CASNDRDRDYEQYF TGTGCCAGCAATGACCGGGACAGGGATTACGAGCAGTACTTC
TRBJ2-2 TRBD2 TRBV6-6 . CASSRGLAGGTGELFF TGTGCCAGCAGCCGGGGACTAGCGGGGGGGACCGGGGAGCTGTTTTTT
TRBJ1-1 TRBD1 TRBV12-5 . CASGFRYRGPNTEAFF TGTGCTAGTGGTTTCCGATACAGGGGGCCGAACACTGAAGCTTTCTTT
TRBJ2-3 . TRBV7-3 few CASSLAAVTDTQYF TGTGCCAGCAGCTTAGCCGCGGTGACAGATACGCAGTATTTT
TRBJ2-2 TRBD1 TRBV29-1 . CSARDSFNTGELFF TGCAGCGCCCGGGACAGCTTTAACACCGGGGAGCTGTTTTTT
TRBJ1-2 TRBD1 TRBV11-2 once CASSPGTVGYGYTF TGTGCCAGCAGCCCAGGGACAGTCGGCTATGGCTACACCTTC
TRBJ2-3 TRBD2 TRBV18 . CASSPGTSGSSDTQYF TGTGCCAGCTCCCCCGGGACTAGCGGGAGTTCAGATACGCAGTATTTT
TRBJ2-1 TRBD1 TRBV5-1 few CASSLGGQPSYNEQFF TGCGCCAGCAGCCTAGGGGGACAGCCTTCCTACAATGAGCAGTTCTTC
TRBJ2-5 . TRBV4-1 . CASSQGRGLQETQYF TGCGCCAGCAGCCAAGGGCGGGGGCTTCAAGAGACCCAGTACTTC
TRBJ2-4 . TRBV28 . CASADLAKNIQYF TGTGCCAGCGCGGACTTAGCCAAAAACATTCAGTACTTC
TRBJ2-6 . TRBV7-6 . CASSLDDRGYSGANVLTF TGTGCCAGCAGCTTAGATGATAGGGGCTACTCTGGGGCCAACGTCCTGACTTTC
TRBJ2-1 . TRBV5-1 . CASSLEVQGRFGEQFF TGCGCCAGCAGCTTGGAAGTCCAGGGGAGATTTGGTGAGCAGTTCTTC
TRBJ1-3 TRBD1 TRBV5-5 few CASRYTGQGAGNTIYF TGTGCCAGCAGATATACGGGACAGGGGGCTGGAAACACCATATATTTT
TRBJ2-1 TRBD2 TRBV29-1 . CSVELAGWGGDEQFF TGCAGCGTTGAACTAGCGGGATGGGGGGGGGATGAGCAGTTCTTC
TRBJ1-2 . TRBV19 . CASSFYDRNYGYTF TGTGCCAGTAGTTTTTATGACAGGAACTATGGCTACACCTTC
TRBJ2-7 . TRBV9 . CASSVSGGGSGEQYF TGTGCCAGCAGCGTGTCTGGGGGCGGGAGTGGCGAGCAGTACTTC
TRBJ2-2 . TRBV7-8 . CASSLARAVGTGELFF TGTGCCAGCAGCTTAGCTCGTGCGGTTGGTACCGGGGAGCTGTTTTTT
TRBJ2-1 TRBD1 TRBV7-9 . CASSHPGQGARGEQFF TGTGCCAGCAGCCACCCGGGACAGGGGGCGCGAGGTGAGCAGTTCTTC
TRBJ2-3 . TRBV9 . CASSSRGQRTDTQYF TGTGCCAGCAGCTCGCGCGGACAACGCACAGATACGCAGTATTTT
TRBJ2-7 . TRBV5-6 . CASSLVQSYEQYF TGTGCCAGCAGCTTGGTTCAGTCCTACGAGCAGTACTTC
TRBJ1-2 TRBD1 TRBV19 . CASTPGTGGGGNYGYTF TGTGCCAGTACTCCGGGGACAGGGGGCGGTGGTAACTATGGCTACACCTTC
TRBJ2-1 TRBD2 TRBV18 . CASSAGTSGTYNEQFF TGTGCCAGCTCAGCCGGGACTAGCGGAACCTACAATGAGCAGTTCTTC
TRBJ2-5 TRBD2 TRBV5-6 few CASSSPGTSGQETQYF TGTGCCAGCAGCTCTCCCGGGACTAGCGGCCAAGAGACCCAGTACTTC
TRBJ1-5 . TRBV19 . CASSAHGSQGSNQPQHF TGTGCCAGTAGTGCCCACGGGAGCCAGGGAAGCAATCAGCCCCAGCATTTT
TRBJ2-4 TRBD1 TRBV30 . CAWSVQGANIQYF TGTGCCTGGAGTGTGCAGGGGGCGAACATTCAGTACTTC
TRBJ2-1 TRBD2 TRBV7-9 once CASSHLGLAGARGNEQFF TGTGCCAGCAGTCATCTCGGACTAGCGGGAGCTCGCGGCAATGAGCAGTTCTTC
TRBJ1-5 . TRBV6-5 . CASSYTSGNNQPQHF TGTGCCAGCAGTTACACTTCAGGGAACAATCAGCCCCAGCATTTT
TRBJ1-2 . TRBV6-1 . CASSEVSRGLSYTF TGTGCCAGCAGTGAAGTTAGCAGGGGACTAAGCTACACCTTC
TRBJ1-2 TRBD1 TRBV9 . CASSVESLGQGRLYTF TGTGCCAGCAGCGTAGAGAGCCTGGGACAGGGGAGGCTGTACACCTTC
TRBJ1-3 . TRBV27 . CASSSQSSGNTIYF TGTGCCAGCAGTTCACAGAGCTCTGGAAACACCATATATTTT
TRBJ2-7 . TRBV6-5 few CASSSQSYEQYF TGTGCCAGCAGTTCTCAGTCCTACGAGCAGTACTTC
TRBJ2-1 TRBD2 TRBV10-2 . CASSGTSGNNEQFF TGCGCCAGCAGTGGGACTAGCGGAAACAATGAGCAGTTCTTC
TRBJ1-2 TRBD1 TRBV2 few CASSEARDRGNGYTF TGTGCCAGCAGTGAAGCGCGGGACAGGGGGAATGGCTACACCTTC